The 10 T cell receptor beta chains presented below share a single source sample, sequenced in a study of blood T cell repertoires in COVID-19 (TCRdb year 2020). Libraries were made using the immunoSEQ multiplex PCR assay. This is the immuneACCESS table as TCRdb keeps it, with only in-frame sequences that have V and J called. A part of the clones is gone; compared with another copy, unresolved V genes explain less than half, and the rest is unexplained. The sample includes fewer than 450,000 clones, with 70% to 90% observed a single time. Roughly 1.2% of the sample lies in the top ten. Sequenced input: PBMCs or T cells enriched from blood (not recorded which). The receptors stem from a woman between 18 and 29 years old who had recovered from COVID-19.

The chain employs TRBV19 and TRBJ1-5, with D unresolved. This CDR3 is 14 amino acids long. V was shortened by 5 bases and J by 0 bases, with 8 bases between the two germline ends. In germline, CDR1 is LNHDA, CDR2 SQIVND (reference sequence). This chain's CDR3 is CASSDGVSNQPQHF. Written as DNA, the CDR3 is TGTGCCAGTAGTGACGGAGTTAGCAATCAGCCCCAGCATTTT.

The chain has TRBV4-1 and TRBJ2-2; D gene uncertain. Per germline, CDR1 MGHRA and CDR2 YSYEKL. This CDR3 spans 16 amino acids. Trimming took off 0 bases at V and 6 bases at J, with 14 bases between the two ends. CDR3 bases: TGCGCCAGCAGCCAAGATGACGGAAGGCGGTCCGGGGAGCTGTTTTTT. Translation: CASSQDDGRRSGELFF.

J is TRBJ1-5 and V is TRBV19; D perhaps matches TRBD1 (5 bases). This CDR3 is built from 14 residues. Looked up from germline, CDR1 is LNHDA and CDR2 is SQIVND (reference sequence). V was cut by 7 bases and J by 6 bases, with 16 bases left in between. CDR3 protein: CASTTGRGIQPQHF. Here the CDR3 DNA reads TGTGCCAGTACCACGGGGAGGGGAATTCAGCCCCAGCATTTT.

This clone has just one count. This chain links TRBV7-3 with TRBJ2-2; D is uncertain. The ends were cut back, 6 bases at V and 1 base at J, with 6 bases in the middle. Per germline, CDR1 SGHTA and CDR2 FQGTGA. This CDR3 is 13 amino acids long. CDR3 region: CASRLQNTGELFF. CDR3 in DNA: TGTGCCAGCAGATTACAGAACACCGGGGAGCTGTTTTTT.

The J gene is TRBJ1-6, the V gene TRBV6-5, with 7 bases fitting TRBD1. This CDR3 is 13 amino acids long. Germline V gives CDR1 MNHEY, CDR2 SVGAGI. Unmatched junction bases numbered 7, after V lost 10 bases and J lost 7 bases. The CDR3 sequence: CATPGTVNSPLHF. For the CDR3, the DNA is TGTGCCACTCCCGGGACAGTAAATTCACCCCTCCACTTT.

This clone was seen more than once but under ten times. The chain employs TRBV4-1 and TRBJ2-7; tentatively, D is TRBD1 (5 bases). The CDR3 consists of 13 residues. The germline CDR1 and CDR2 sequences are MGHRA and YSYEKL. The V and J ends lost 1 base and 2 bases respectively, with 6 bases between them. The DNA of the CDR3 is TGCGCCAGCAGCCAAGCAGGGCCCTACGAGCAGTACTTC. Its translation is CASSQAGPYEQYF.

The chain links TRBV7-8 to TRBJ2-6; the D is unclear. V shed 2 bases and J shed 6 bases, with 11 bases lying between them. Germline CDR1 and CDR2: SGHVS and FQNEAQ. The CDR3 has 15 amino acids. CDR3 nucleotides: TGTGCCAGCAGCTTAAATGGAGCCTCGGCCAACGTCCTGACTTTC. Protein sequence: CASSLNGASANVLTF.

The rearrangement links TRBV11-3 to TRBJ2-1; 11 bases match TRBD2. The CDR3 runs 15 residues. The germline CDR1 and CDR2 sequences are SGHNT and YENEEA. V trimming: 1 base; J trimming: 8 bases; junction bases outside the gene matches: 4. This CDR3 reads CASSLVAGGPDEQFF. The CDR3 bases are TGTGCCAGCAGCTTAGTAGCGGGGGGGCCGGATGAGCAGTTCTTC.

The J gene is TRBJ2-5, the V gene TRBV5-1, with 9 bases fitting TRBD1. Germline values: CDR1 SGHRS, CDR2 YFSETQ. J lost 3 bases, V lost 4 bases, and 10 bases had no gene match. The CDR3 runs to 16 residues. CDR3 protein: CASSPNRDREKETQYF. The DNA of the CDR3 is TGCGCCAGCAGCCCTAACCGGGACAGGGAAAAAGAGACCCAGTACTTC.

The V gene is TRBV7-2, the J gene TRBJ2-7; D call uncertain. The germline V gene encodes CDR1 SGHTA and CDR2 FQGNSA. This CDR3 has 14 residues. Trimming pared 1 base from V and 3 bases from J, leaving 10 bases between. The CDR3 region is CASSLGASYYEQYF. In nucleotides, the CDR3 is TGTGCCAGCAGCTTAGGGGCCAGCTACTACGAGCAGTACTTC.